The 16 T cell receptor beta chains in this list originate from one sample, sequenced in a study of shared clonotypes between healthy human individuals. Produced via immunoSEQ multiplex PCR; TCRdb's table is partial and in-frame only. The data contain 2,500,000 or so clones, approximately 90% of them singletons. Input material: naive CD4+ T cells sorted from blood. Subset given: CD45RA+ positively selected. These TCRs come from a man between 18 and 35 years old in good health.

The gene calls are TRBV28 and TRBJ2-2; 7 bases align to TRBD1. J lost 6 bases, V lost 3 bases, and 7 bases had no gene match. CDR1 and CDR2 from the germline V gene are MDHEN and SYDVKM. CDR3 size: 15 residues. CDR3 protein: CASSLAGGRSGELFF. The CDR3, as DNA: TGTGCCAGCAGTTTGGCAGGGGGAAGGTCCGGGGAGCTGTTTTTT. Full variable domain (remainder filled in from reference TRBV28 and TRBJ2-2): DVKVTQSSRYLVKRTGEKVFLECVQDMDHENMFWYRQDPGLGLRLIYFSYDVKMKEKGDIPEGYSVSREKKERFSLILESASTNQTSMYLCASSLAGGRSGELFFGEGSRLTVL.

Of note for this clone: The sample carries other DNA sequences with the same CDR3. This rearrangement joins TRBV5-1 to TRBJ2-3, with 9 bases that match TRBD1. Unmatched junction bases numbered 3, after V lost 0 bases and J lost 1 base. Germline lookup yields CDR1 SGHRS and CDR2 YFSETQ. This CDR3 is built from 16 residues. As DNA, the CDR3 is TGCGCCAGCAGCTTGGGTCGGGACAGGGGCACAGATACGCAGTATTTT. Protein: CASSLGRDRGTDTQYF.

The chain combines TRBV28 with TRBJ1-4; 9 positions agree with TRBD1. The CDR3 is 15 amino acids. V shed 8 bases, J shed 7 bases, and the junction held 11 bases outside the gene matches. Germline V CDR1 and CDR2: MDHEN, SYDVKM. CDR3 sequence reads: CASAPGQGRGEKLFF. The CDR3 DNA reads as TGTGCCAGCGCCCCGGGACAGGGACGGGGTGAAAAACTGTTTTTT.

V is TRBV7-9 and J is TRBJ1-4, with TRBD1 as a possible D gene (5 bases). The V gene's germline CDR1 is SEHNR and CDR2 FQNEAQ (reference sequence). The length of the CDR3 is 15 residues. V was pared by 1 base and J by 8 bases, with 14 bases between. The CDR3 loop is CASSLVMGTFEKLFF. CDR3 coding DNA: TGTGCCAGCAGCTTAGTGATGGGGACCTTCGAAAAACTGTTTTTT.

The chain has TRBV13 and TRBJ2-7; D is unresolved. Germline assignment: CDR1 PRHDT and CDR2 FYEKMQ (reference sequence). Trimming removed 5 bases from V and 5 bases from J, with 13 bases in between. CDR3 size: 13 residues. The CDR3 sequence is CASSNRPVHEQYF. The CDR3 DNA sequence: TGTGCCAGCAGCAATCGCCCGGTCCACGAGCAGTACTTC.

This sequence joins TRBV6-1 and TRBJ2-5; the D gene is possibly TRBD1 (6 bases). Germline CDR1 is MNHNS and CDR2 is SASEGT. V lost 3 bases to trimming and J lost 5 bases, with 13 bases between them. This CDR3 is built from 14 residues. Here the CDR3 reads CASSDPRGWETQYF. CDR3 coding DNA: TGTGCCAGCAGTGACCCCAGGGGTTGGGAGACCCAGTACTTC.

The sample holds a few counts of this clone. The rearrangement uses TRBV6-4 and TRBJ1-5; D is uncertain. The V and J ends lost 9 bases and 4 bases respectively, with 4 bases between them. Germline CDR1 and CDR2: MRHNA and SNTAGT. The CDR3 totals 10 residues. Here the CDR3 DNA reads TGTGCCAGGGAGAATCAGCCCCAGCATTTT. Its protein is CARENQPQHF.

The chain combines TRBV5-1 with TRBJ2-7, with D possibly TRBD1 on 6 matching bases. CDR1 and CDR2 from the germline V gene are SGHRS and YFSETQ. The CDR3 consists of 14 residues. V lost 1 base to trimming and J lost 4 bases, with 12 bases between them. The CDR3 here is CASSLLGAQYEQYF. The CDR3 coding sequence is TGCGCCAGCAGCTTGCTGGGGGCCCAGTACGAGCAGTACTTC.

V usage is TRBV7-6 and J usage is TRBJ2-2, with TRBD1 as a possible D gene (7 bases). CDR1 is SGHVS and CDR2 is FNYEAQ in the germline V gene. The CDR3 runs 17 residues. Trimming shortened V by 4 bases and J by 4 bases, and 19 bases separated the two germline ends. CDR3 sequence reads: CASSSAVAGGGTGELFF. In DNA, the CDR3 is TGTGCCAGCAGCTCGGCGGTGGCAGGGGGAGGCACCGGGGAGCTGTTTTTT.

This clone was seen only once. This chain joins TRBV10-3 and TRBJ2-1; TRBD2 matches at 8 bases. The trim removed 8 bases at V and 0 bases at J, leaving 12 bases unmatched. The V gene's germline CDR1 is ENHRY and CDR2 SYGVKD. This CDR3 spans 17 amino acids. In DNA form, the CDR3 reads TGTGCCATCCGGGGGGGGCGTAGCGGGAACTCCTACAATGAGCAGTTCTTC. Its protein product is CAIRGGRSGNSYNEQFF.

This clone was found a few times. This chain links TRBV2 with TRBJ2-7; D gene unclear. This CDR3 spans 12 amino acids. Per the germline V gene, CDR1 is SNHLY and CDR2 is FYNNEI. V was trimmed by 4 bases and J by 6 bases, leaving 10 bases between them. The CDR3, as DNA: TGTGCCAGCAGTGCGCCCCCCTCCGAGCAGTACTTC. Translating gives CASSAPPSEQYF.

In regard to this clone: The same CDR3 can be traced to other DNA sequences in this sample. The chain uses TRBV10-3 and TRBJ2-7; TRBD1 might be the D (6 bases). Between the trimmed V and J ends, which lost 4 bases and 0 bases, there was a span of 10 bases. CDR3 length: 14 amino acids. CDR1 is ENHRY, CDR2 SYGVKD, per germline. The CDR3 bases are TGTGCCATCAGTGGACAGGATAGCTCCTACGAGCAGTACTTC. Protein: CAISGQDSSYEQYF.

The chain is built from TRBV25-1 and TRBJ2-7; the D gene could be TRBD1 or TRBD2 (5 bases each). CDR1 and CDR2 (germline): MGHDK, SYGVNS. The CDR3 has 15 amino acids. V was clipped by 5 bases and J by 5 bases, with 19 bases between them. CDR3 sequence reads: CASSSPGDATHEQYF. The CDR3 DNA is TGTGCCAGCAGTTCACCCGGGGACGCAACCCACGAGCAGTACTTC.

This rearrangement joins TRBV4-2 to TRBJ2-7; 13 bases are shared with TRBD2. Germline V gene lookup returns CDR1 LGHNA and CDR2 YNFKEQ. This CDR3 is built from 16 residues. V lost 1 base and J lost 2; bases outside the gene matches: 2. The CDR3 coding sequence is TGTGCCAGCAGCCAAGGACTAGCGGGGGGCACCTACGAGCAGTACTTC. It is translated as CASSQGLAGGTYEQYF.

The V call is TRBV9, the J call TRBJ2-7; D gene ambiguous. V was shortened by 0 bases and J by 2 bases, with 12 bases between the two germline ends. This CDR3 is 15 amino acids long. The germline gives CDR1 SGDLS, CDR2 YYNGEE. The CDR3 here is CASSVEPGNPYEQYF. CDR3 bases: TGTGCCAGCAGCGTAGAACCTGGGAACCCCTACGAGCAGTACTTC.

Here the CDR3 reads CASSRQGHDSNQPQHF. The CDR3 coding sequence is TGTGCCAGCTCACGACAGGGGCACGATAGCAATCAGCCCCAGCATTTT. This chain joins TRBV18 and TRBJ1-5, with 8 bases matching TRBD1. The germline CDR1 and CDR2 sequences are KGHSH and LQKENI. With 4 bases clipped from V and 0 bases from J, the junction kept 5 bases outside the gene matches. The CDR3 consists of 16 residues.